This T cell receptor beta chain comes out of a study of T cell repertoires in aging, cancer and after chemotherapy. Whole-study context: Approximately 10 million TCR reads were in the whole dataset.

Peripheral blood genomic DNA, not sorted cells or RNA, was the template. Rearranged V-D-J TRB sequences were amplified with a mixed TRB-A/B primer pool. TCRdb reanalysed the multiplex PCR reads using MiXCR and keeps one entry per CDR3 protein. The sample has around 6,100 distinct CDR3 sequences; around 30% are singletons. This clonotype showed up just once. Its cognate antigen is unknown. Study-level results: Across the chemotherapy interval, each cancer cohort showed higher median generation probability, suggesting thymic rebound. Untreated cancer patients had significantly lower blood TCR diversity than age-matched healthy donors.

The sequence came from a human donor with a blood cancer. The donor label of this sample is uncertain. Sequencing was carried out using blood.

This chain's CDR3 is CASSLTPGLSNTGELFF. CDR3 nucleotides: TGTGCCAGCAGCTTAACGCCGGGACTGTCGAACACCGGGGAGCTGTTTTTT. This chain links TRBV7-3 with TRBJ2-2; perhaps TRBD2 as D (6 bases). Germline CDR1 reads SGHTA; CDR2 reads FQGTGA. Trimming took off 0 bases at V and 0 bases at J, with 11 bases between the two ends. CDR3 size: 17 residues.